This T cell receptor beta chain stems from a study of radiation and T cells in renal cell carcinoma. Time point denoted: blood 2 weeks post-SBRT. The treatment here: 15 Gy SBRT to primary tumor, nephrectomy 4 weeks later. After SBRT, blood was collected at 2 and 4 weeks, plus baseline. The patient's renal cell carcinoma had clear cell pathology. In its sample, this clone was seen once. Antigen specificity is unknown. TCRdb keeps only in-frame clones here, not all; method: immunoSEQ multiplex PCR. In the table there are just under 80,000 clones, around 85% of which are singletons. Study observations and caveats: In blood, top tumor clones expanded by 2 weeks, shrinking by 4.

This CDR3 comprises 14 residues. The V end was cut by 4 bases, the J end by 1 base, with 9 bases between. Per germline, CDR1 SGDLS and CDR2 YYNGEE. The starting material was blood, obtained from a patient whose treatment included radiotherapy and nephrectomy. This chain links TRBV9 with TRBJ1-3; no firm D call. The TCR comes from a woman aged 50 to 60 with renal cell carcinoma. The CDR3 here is CASSPSQSGNTIYF. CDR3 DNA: TGTGCCAGCAGCCCCAGTCAGTCTGGAAACACCATATATTTT.